The 5 T cell receptor beta chains below all came from one sample that was sequenced in a study of blood T cell repertoires in COVID-19. The assay was immunoSEQ multiplex PCR, and TCRdb's table has in-frame clones only and misses some. The sample consists of some 280,000 clones, around 81% of them appearing once. Sequencing was done on a sample of peripheral blood. These receptors originate from a woman aged 45-65 years with active or convalescent COVID-19.

The genes are TRBV2 and TRBJ2-5; 8 positions match TRBD1. The V and J ends lost 3 bases and 3 bases, in that order; junction bases with no gene match: 3. The CDR3 has 14 amino acids. The germline gives CDR1 SNHLY, CDR2 FYNNEI. CDR3 sequence: CASSEQGAKETQYF. CDR3 DNA: TGTGCCAGCAGTGAGCAGGGGGCTAAAGAGACCCAGTACTTC.

This chain's CDR3 is CASSLGTSGINEQFF. CDR3 DNA sequence: TGTGCCAGCAGCCTGGGGACTAGCGGTATCAATGAGCAGTTCTTC. The V and J genes are TRBV3-1 (or the pseudogene TRBV3-2) and TRBJ2-1, with TRBD2 identical over 11 bases. Germline V CDR1 and CDR2: LGHDT, YNNKEL (reference sequence). The CDR3 has 15 amino acids. Trimming at V came to 4 bases and at J to 6 bases, leaving 5 bases not matched to a gene.

This chain connects TRBV15 to TRBJ2-7, with D tentatively TRBD2 (6 bases). CDR3 size: 15 residues. V dropped 1 base and J dropped 4 bases, with 14 bases sitting between them. CDR1 is LNHNV, CDR2 YYDKDF, per germline (reference sequence). The CDR3 nucleotides are TGTGCCACCAGCAGAGGTGGGGGGTTCGGATACGAGCAGTACTTC. Residues: CATSRGGGFGYEQYF.

The chain uses TRBV3-1 (or the pseudogene TRBV3-2) and TRBJ1-2, with 7 bases that match TRBD1. The J segment lost 4 bases and the V segment lost 3 bases, leaving 5 bases of the junction unmatched. Germline CDR1 LGHDT, CDR2 YNNKEL (reference sequence). CDR3 size: 14 residues. CDR3 nucleotide sequence: TGTGCCAGCAGCCAGCAGGGGGACGGCTATGGCTACACCTTC. As protein: CASSQQGDGYGYTF.

The chain employs TRBV5-1 and TRBJ2-1; 8 nucleotides line up with TRBD2. Germline V gene sequence: CDR1 SGHRS, CDR2 YFSETQ. Trimming at V came to 0 bases and at J to 8 bases, leaving 16 bases not matched to a gene. CDR3 length equals 18 residues. CDR3 nucleotide sequence: TGCGCCAGCAGCTTGGTTGGGGCGACTAGCGCCCTTATTGATGAGCAGTTCTTC. Translated: CASSLVGATSALIDEQFF. The whole variable domain, filled in from reference TRBV5-1 and TRBJ2-1, reads KAGVTQTPRYLIKTRGQQVTLSCSPISGHRSVSWYQQTPGQGLQFLFEYFSETQRNKGNFPGRFSGRQFSNSRSEMNVSTLELGDSALYLCASSLVGATSALIDEQFFGPGTRLTVL.